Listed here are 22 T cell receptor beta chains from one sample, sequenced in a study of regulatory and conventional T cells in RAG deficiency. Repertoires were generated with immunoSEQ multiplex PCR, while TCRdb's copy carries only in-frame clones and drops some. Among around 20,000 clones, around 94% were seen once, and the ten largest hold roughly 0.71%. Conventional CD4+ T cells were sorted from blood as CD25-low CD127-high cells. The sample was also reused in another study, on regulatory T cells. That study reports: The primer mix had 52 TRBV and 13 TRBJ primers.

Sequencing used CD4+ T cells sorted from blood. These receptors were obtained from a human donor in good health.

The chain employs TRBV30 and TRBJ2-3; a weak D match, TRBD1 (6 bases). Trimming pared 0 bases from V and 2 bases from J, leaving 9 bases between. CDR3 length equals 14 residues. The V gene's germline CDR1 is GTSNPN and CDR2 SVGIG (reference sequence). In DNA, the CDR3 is TGTGCCTGGAGTGTGGACAGCTACACAGATACGCAGTATTTT. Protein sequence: CAWSVDSYTDTQYF.

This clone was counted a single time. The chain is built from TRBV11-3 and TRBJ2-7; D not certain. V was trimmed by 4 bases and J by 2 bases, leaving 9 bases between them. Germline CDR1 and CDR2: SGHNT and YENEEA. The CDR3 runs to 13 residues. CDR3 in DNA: TGTGCCAGCAGCTCCTCCAACACCTACGAGCAGTACTTC. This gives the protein CASSSSNTYEQYF. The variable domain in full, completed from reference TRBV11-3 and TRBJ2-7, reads EAGVVQSPRYKIIEKKQPVAFWCNPISGHNTLYWYLQNLGQGPELLIRYENEEAVDDSQLPKDRFSAERLKGVDSTLKIQPAELGDSAVYLCASSSSNTYEQYFGPGTRLTVT.

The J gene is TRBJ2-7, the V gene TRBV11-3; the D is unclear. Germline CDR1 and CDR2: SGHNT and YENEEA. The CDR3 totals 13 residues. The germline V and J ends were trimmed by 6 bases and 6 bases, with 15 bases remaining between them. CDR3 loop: CASSSPAVSEQYF. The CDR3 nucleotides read TGTGCCAGCAGTTCCCCGGCTGTTTCCGAGCAGTACTTC.

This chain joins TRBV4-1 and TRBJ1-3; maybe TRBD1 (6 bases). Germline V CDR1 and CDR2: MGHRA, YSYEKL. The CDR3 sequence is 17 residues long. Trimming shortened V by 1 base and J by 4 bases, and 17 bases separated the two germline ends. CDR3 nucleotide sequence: TGCGCCAGCAGCCAAGTGGGGGCCATAACGAGGGGAAACACCATATATTTT. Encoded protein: CASSQVGAITRGNTIYF.

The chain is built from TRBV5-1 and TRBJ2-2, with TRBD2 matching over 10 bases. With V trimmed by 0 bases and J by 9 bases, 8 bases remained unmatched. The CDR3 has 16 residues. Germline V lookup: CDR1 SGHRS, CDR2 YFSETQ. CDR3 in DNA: TGCGCCAGCAGCTTGGGGACTAGCGGAGGTTCCAGGGAGCTGTTTTTT. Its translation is CASSLGTSGGSRELFF.

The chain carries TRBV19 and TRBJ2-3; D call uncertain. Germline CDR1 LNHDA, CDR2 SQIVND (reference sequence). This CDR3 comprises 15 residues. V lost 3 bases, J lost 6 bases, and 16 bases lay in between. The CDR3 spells CASSIGQLLVDTQYF. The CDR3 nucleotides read TGTGCCAGTAGTATCGGCCAGCTGCTAGTGGATACGCAGTATTTT. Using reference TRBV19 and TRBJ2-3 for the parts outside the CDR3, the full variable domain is DGGITQSPKYLFRKEGQNVTLSCEQNLNHDAMYWYRQDPGQGLRLIYYSQIVNDFQKGDIAEGYSVSREKKESFPLTVTSAQKNPTAFYLCASSIGQLLVDTQYFGPGTRLTVL.

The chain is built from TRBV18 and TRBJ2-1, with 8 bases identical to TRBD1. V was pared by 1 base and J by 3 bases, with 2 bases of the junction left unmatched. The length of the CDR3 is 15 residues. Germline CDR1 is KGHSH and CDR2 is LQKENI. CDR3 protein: CASSPRQGFYNEQFF. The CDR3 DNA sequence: TGTGCCAGCTCACCACGACAGGGGTTCTACAATGAGCAGTTCTTC.

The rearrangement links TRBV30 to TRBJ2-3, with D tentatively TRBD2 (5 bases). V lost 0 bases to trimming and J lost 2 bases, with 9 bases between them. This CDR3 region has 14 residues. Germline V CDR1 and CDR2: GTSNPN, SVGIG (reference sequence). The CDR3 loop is CAWSVSAVTDTQYF. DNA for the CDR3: TGTGCCTGGAGTGTTTCAGCGGTCACAGATACGCAGTATTTT. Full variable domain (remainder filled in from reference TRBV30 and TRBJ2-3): SQTIHQWPATLVQPVGSPLSLECTVEGTSNPNLYWYRQAAGRGLQLLFYSVGIGQISSEVPQNLSASRPQDRQFILSSKKLLLSDSGFYLCAWSVSAVTDTQYFGPGTRLTVL.

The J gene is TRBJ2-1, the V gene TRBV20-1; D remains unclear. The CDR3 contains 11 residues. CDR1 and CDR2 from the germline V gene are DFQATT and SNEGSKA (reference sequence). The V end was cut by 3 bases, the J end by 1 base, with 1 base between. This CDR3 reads CSARSYNEQFF. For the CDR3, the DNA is TGCAGTGCTAGGTCCTACAATGAGCAGTTCTTC.

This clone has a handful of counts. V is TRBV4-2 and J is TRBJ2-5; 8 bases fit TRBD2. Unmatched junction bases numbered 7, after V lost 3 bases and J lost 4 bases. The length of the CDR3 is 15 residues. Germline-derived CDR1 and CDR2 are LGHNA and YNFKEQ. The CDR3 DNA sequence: TGTGCCAGCAGCCAGCCCCTTACTAGCGGAGAGACCCAGTACTTC. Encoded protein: CASSQPLTSGETQYF.

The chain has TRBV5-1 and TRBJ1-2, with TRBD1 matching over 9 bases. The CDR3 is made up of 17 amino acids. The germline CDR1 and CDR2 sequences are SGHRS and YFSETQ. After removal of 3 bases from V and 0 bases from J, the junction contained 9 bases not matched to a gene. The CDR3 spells CASSSHLGQGSNYGYTF. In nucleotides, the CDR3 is TGCGCCAGCAGCTCGCACCTGGGACAGGGATCTAACTATGGCTACACCTTC.

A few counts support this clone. The CDR3 is CATSPNNRGYEQYF. The CDR3 DNA is TGTGCCACCAGTCCTAATAACCGGGGCTACGAGCAGTACTTC. This sequence joins TRBV15 and TRBJ2-7; TRBD2 might be the D (5 bases). The CDR3 runs to 14 residues. CDR1 LNHNV and CDR2 YYDKDF come from the germline V gene (reference sequence). V was trimmed by 6 bases and J by 3 bases, leaving 15 bases between them.

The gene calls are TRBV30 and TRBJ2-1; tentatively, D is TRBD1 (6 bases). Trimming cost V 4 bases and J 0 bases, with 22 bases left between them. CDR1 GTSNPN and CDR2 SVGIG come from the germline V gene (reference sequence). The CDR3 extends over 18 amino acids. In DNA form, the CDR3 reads TGTGCCTGGAATTTAGCTTGGGGGACAAGGAGCTCCTACAATGAGCAGTTCTTC. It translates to CAWNLAWGTRSSYNEQFF.

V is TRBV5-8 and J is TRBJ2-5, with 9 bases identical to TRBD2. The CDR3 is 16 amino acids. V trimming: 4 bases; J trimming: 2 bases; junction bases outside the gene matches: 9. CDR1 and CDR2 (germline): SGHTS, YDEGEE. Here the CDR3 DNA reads TGTGCCAGCAGCCAAACCTCAGCGGGGGGTCAAGAGACCCAGTACTTC. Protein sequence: CASSQTSAGGQETQYF. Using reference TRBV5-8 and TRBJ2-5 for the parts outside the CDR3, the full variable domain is EAGVTQSPTHLIKTRGQQATLRCSPISGHTSVYWYQQALGLGLQFLLWYDEGEERNRGNFPPRFSGRQFPNYSSELNVNALELEDSALYLCASSQTSAGGQETQYFGPGTRLLVL.

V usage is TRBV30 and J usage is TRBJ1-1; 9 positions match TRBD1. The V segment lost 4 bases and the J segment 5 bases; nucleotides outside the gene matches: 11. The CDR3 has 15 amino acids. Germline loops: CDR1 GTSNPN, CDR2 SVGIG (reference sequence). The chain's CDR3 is CAWKLLQGAVTEAFF. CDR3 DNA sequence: TGTGCCTGGAAACTACTACAGGGGGCGGTTACTGAAGCTTTCTTT.

CDR3 DNA sequence: TGCGCCAGCAGCTTGGCTACAGACAGGGCATCCTACAATGAGCAGTTCTTC. Protein: CASSLATDRASYNEQFF. The genes are TRBV5-1 and TRBJ2-1, with 7 bases aligning to TRBD1. This CDR3 has 17 residues. The ends lost 0 bases at V and 1 base at J; junction bases unmatched: 7. Germline-derived CDR1 and CDR2 are SGHRS and YFSETQ.

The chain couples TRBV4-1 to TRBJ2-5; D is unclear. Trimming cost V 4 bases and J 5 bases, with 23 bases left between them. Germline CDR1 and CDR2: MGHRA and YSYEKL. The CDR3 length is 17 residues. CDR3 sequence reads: CASSPLGRLVERETQYF. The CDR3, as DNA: TGCGCCAGCAGCCCTCTAGGGCGTTTGGTAGAGAGGGAGACCCAGTACTTC.

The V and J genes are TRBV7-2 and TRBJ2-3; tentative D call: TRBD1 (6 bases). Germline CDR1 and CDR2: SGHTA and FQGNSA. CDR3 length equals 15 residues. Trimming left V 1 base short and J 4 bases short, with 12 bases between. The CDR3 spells CASSLVGRGADTQYF. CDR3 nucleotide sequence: TGTGCCAGCAGCTTAGTTGGCAGGGGCGCAGATACGCAGTATTTT.

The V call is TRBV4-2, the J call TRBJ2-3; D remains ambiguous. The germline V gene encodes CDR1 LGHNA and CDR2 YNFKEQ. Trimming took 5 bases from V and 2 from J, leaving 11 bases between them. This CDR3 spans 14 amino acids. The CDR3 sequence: CASSARTNTDTQYF. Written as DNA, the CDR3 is TGTGCCAGCAGCGCCCGTACCAACACAGATACGCAGTATTTT.

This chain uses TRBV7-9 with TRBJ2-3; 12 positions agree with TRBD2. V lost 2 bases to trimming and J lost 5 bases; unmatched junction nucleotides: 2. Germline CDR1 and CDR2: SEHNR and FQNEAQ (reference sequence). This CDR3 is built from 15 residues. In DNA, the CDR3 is TGTGCCAGCAGCTTACTAGCGGGAGGGGGAGATACGCAGTATTTT. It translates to CASSLLAGGGDTQYF.

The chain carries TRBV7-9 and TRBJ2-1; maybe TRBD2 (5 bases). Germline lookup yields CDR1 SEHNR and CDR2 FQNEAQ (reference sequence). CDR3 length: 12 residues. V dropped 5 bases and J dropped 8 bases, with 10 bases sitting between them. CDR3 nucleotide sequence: TGTGCCAGCAGCCCGACCGGGGATGAGCAGTTCTTC. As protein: CASSPTGDEQFF.

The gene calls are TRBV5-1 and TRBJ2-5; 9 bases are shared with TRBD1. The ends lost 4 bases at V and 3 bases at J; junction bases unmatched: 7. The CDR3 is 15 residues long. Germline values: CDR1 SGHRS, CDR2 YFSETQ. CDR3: CASSISTGGEETQYF. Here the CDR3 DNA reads TGCGCCAGCAGCATAAGTACAGGGGGCGAAGAGACCCAGTACTTC.